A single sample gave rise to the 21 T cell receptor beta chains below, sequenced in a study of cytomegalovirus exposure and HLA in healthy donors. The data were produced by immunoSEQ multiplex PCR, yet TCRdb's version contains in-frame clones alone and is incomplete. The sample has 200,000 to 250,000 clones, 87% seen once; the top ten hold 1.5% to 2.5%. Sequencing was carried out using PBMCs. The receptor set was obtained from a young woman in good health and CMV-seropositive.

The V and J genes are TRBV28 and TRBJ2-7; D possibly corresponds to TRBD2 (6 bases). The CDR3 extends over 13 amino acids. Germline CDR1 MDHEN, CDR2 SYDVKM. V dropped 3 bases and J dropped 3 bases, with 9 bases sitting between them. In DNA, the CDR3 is TGTGCCAGCAGTTTCTTCGGGAGCTACGAGCAGTACTTC. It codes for CASSFFGSYEQYF.

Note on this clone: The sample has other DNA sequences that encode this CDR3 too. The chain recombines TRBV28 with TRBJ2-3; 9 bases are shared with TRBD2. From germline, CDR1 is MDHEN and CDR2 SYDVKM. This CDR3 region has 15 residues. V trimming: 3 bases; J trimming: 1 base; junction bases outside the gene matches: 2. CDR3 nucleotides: TGTGCCAGCAGTTTGTGGACTAGCGGCACAGATACGCAGTATTTT. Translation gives CASSLWTSGTDTQYF.

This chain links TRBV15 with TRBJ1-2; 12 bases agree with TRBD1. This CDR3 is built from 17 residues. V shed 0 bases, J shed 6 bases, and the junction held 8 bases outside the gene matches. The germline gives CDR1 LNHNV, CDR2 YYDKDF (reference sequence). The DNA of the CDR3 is TGTGCCACCAGCAGAGATCCCGGGACAGGGGGCAAGGATGGCTACACCTTC. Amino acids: CATSRDPGTGGKDGYTF.

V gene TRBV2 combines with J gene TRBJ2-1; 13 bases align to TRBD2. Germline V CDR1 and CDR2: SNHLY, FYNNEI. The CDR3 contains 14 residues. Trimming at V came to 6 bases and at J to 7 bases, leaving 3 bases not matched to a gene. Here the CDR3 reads CASSGTSGTNEQFF. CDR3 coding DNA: TGTGCCAGCAGCGGGACTAGCGGGACGAATGAGCAGTTCTTC.

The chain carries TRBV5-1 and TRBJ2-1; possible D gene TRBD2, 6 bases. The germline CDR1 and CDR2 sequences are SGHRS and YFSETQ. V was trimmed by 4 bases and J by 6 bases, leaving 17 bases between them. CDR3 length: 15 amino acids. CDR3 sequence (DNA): TGCGCCAGCAGCCCGCCCGGGGGATCTCCCAATGAGCAGTTCTTC. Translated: CASSPPGGSPNEQFF.

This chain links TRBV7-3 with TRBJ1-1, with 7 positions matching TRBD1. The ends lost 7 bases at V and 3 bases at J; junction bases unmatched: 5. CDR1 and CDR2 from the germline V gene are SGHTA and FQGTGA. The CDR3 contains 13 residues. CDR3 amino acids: CASNLDRDTEAFF. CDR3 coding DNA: TGTGCCAGCAACCTCGACAGGGACACTGAAGCTTTCTTT. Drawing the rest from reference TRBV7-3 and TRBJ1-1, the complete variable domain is GAGVSQTPSNKVTEKGKYVELRCDPISGHTALYWYRQSLGQGPEFLIYFQGTGAADDSGLPNDRFFAVRPEGSVSTLKIQRTERGDSAVYLCASNLDRDTEAFFGQGTRLTVV.

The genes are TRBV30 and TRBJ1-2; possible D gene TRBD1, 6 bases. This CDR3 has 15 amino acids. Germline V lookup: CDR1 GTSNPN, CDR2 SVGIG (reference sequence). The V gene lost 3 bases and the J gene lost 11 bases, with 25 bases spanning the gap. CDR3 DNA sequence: TGTGCCTGGAGGTTTCCGGGGGGCAGAACTATGCGGTACACCTTC. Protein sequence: CAWRFPGGRTMRYTF.

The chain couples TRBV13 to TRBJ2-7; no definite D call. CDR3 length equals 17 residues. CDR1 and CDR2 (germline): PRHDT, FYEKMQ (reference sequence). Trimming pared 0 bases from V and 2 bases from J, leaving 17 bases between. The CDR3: CASSLGVSLDSPYEQYF. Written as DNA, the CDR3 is TGTGCCAGCAGCTTAGGGGTTTCGTTAGACTCACCCTACGAGCAGTACTTC.

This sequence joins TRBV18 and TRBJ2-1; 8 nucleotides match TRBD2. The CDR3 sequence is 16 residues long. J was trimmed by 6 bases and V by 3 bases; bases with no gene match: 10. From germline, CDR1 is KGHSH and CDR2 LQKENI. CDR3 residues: CASSPLSGLGFNEQFF. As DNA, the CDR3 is TGTGCCAGCTCACCTCTTTCGGGACTAGGTTTCAATGAGCAGTTCTTC.

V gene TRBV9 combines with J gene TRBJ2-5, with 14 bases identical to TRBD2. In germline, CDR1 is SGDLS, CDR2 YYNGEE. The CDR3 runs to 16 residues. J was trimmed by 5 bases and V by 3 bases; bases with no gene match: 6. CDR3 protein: CASSAGTSGSQETQYF. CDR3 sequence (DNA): TGTGCCAGCAGCGCTGGGACTAGCGGGAGCCAGGAGACCCAGTACTTC.

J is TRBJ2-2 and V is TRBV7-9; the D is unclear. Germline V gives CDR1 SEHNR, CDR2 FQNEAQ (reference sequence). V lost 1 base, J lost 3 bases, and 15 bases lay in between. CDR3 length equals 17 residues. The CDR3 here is CASSLVRSETDTGELFF. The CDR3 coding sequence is TGTGCCAGCAGCTTAGTCAGGTCCGAAACAGACACCGGGGAGCTGTTTTTT.

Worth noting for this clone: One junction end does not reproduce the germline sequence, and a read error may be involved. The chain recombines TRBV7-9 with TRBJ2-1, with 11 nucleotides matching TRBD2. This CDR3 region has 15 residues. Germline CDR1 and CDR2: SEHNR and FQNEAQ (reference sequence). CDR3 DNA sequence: TGTGCCAGCAGCCTAGCGGGAGGTACTTGGGATGAGCAGTTCTTC. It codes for CASSLAGGTWDEQFF.

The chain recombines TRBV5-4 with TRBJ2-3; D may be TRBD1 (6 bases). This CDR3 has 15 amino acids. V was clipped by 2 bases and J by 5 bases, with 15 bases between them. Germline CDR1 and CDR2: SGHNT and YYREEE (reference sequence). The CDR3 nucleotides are TGTGCCAGCAGCTTAGGGGGAGAGGGACGAGATACGCAGTATTTT. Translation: CASSLGGEGRDTQYF. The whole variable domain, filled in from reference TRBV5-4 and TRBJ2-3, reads ETGVTQSPTHLIKTRGQQVTLRCSSQSGHNTVSWYQQALGQGPQFIFQYYREEENGRGNFPPRFSGLQFPNYSSELNVNALELDDSALYLCASSLGGEGRDTQYFGPGTRLTVL.

This CDR3 reads CASSQVRLAGYGGDEQYF. In nucleotides, the CDR3 is TGTGCCAGCAGCCAAGTGAGGCTAGCGGGATACGGAGGGGACGAGCAGTACTTC. J is TRBJ2-7 and V is TRBV14; TRBD2 aligns across 9 bases. Germline loops: CDR1 SGHDN, CDR2 FVKESK. The CDR3 loop spans 18 amino acids. The trim removed 1 base at V and 5 bases at J, leaving 15 bases unmatched.

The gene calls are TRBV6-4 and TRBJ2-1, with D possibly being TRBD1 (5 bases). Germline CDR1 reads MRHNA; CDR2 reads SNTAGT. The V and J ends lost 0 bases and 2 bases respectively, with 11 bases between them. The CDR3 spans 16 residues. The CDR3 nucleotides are TGTGCCAGCAGTGACTCGTCAAGGGGTGCCTACAATGAGCAGTTCTTC. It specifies CASSDSSRGAYNEQFF.

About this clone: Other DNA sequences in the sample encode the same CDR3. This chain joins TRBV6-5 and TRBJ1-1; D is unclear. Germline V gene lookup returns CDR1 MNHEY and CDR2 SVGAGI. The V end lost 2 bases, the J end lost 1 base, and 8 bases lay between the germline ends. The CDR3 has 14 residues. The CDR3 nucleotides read TGTGCCAGCAGTTACGGCGGAGGGAACACTGAAGCTTTCTTT. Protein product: CASSYGGGNTEAFF.

CDR3 amino acids: CASSPRGVDDEQYF. CDR3 coding DNA: TGCGCCAGCAGCCCCCGGGGGGTGGATGACGAGCAGTACTTC. The chain uses TRBV5-1 and TRBJ2-7; 7 bases line up with TRBD2. Trimming took 4 bases from V and 5 from J; bases not matched to a gene: 9. The CDR3 is 14 residues long. Germline-derived CDR1 and CDR2 are SGHRS and YFSETQ. The entire variable domain, with the rest obtained from reference TRBV5-1 and TRBJ2-7, is as follows: KAGVTQTPRYLIKTRGQQVTLSCSPISGHRSVSWYQQTPGQGLQFLFEYFSETQRNKGNFPGRFSGRQFSNSRSEMNVSTLELGDSALYLCASSPRGVDDEQYFGPGTRLTVT.

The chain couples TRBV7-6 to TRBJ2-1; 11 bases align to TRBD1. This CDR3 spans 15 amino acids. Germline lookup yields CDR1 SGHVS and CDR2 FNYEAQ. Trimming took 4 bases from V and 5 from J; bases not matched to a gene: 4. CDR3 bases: TGTGCCAGCAGCTCGGACAGGGGGCGCGACAATGAGCAGTTCTTC. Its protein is CASSSDRGRDNEQFF. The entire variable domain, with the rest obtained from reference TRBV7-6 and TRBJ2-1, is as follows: GAGVSQSPRYKVTKRGQDVALRCDPISGHVSLYWYRQALGQGPEFLTYFNYEAQQDKSGLPNDRFSAERPEGSISTLTIQRTEQRDSAMYRCASSSDRGRDNEQFFGPGTRLTVL.

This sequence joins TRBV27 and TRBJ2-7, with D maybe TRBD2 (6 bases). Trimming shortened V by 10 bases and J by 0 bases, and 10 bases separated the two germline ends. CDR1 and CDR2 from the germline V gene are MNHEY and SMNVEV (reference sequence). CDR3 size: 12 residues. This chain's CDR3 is CATRGYSYEQYF. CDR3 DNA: TGTGCCACCCGGGGGTACTCCTACGAGCAGTACTTC.

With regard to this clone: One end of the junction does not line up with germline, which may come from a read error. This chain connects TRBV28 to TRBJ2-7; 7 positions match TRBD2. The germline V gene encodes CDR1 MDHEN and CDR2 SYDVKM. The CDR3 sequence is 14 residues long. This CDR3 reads CASSLGRASSEQYF. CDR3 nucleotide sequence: TGTGCCAGCAGTTTGGGGAGGGCGTCCTCCGAGCAGTACTTC.

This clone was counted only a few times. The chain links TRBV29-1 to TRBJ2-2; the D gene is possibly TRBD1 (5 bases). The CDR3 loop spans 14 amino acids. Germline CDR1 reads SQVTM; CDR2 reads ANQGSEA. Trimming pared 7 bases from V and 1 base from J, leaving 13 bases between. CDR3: CSALGAGNTGELFF. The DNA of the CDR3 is TGCAGCGCTCTAGGGGCAGGGAACACCGGGGAGCTGTTTTTT.